This T cell receptor beta chain was found in a study of cytomegalovirus exposure and HLA in healthy donors (dated by TCRdb to 2016 to 2017). With respect to the entire study: In an earlier analysis of about 560 of the donors, less than 350 Gb of sequence data and 117 million unique TCR beta sequences from approximately 180 million T cells were reported. Alongside the repertoire data, information on donor age, sex, ethnicity and CMV serostatus was compiled. In a later genetic analysis, genome-wide SNP genotypes for about 65% of the roughly 700 donors were used, and that subset was treated as a discovery cohort. Every discovery cohort repertoire had been produced on one sequencing platform. The study used immunosequencing to profile the T cell repertoires of approximately 630 subjects and linked those repertoires to cytomegalovirus serostatus. High-throughput TCR immunosequencing, statistical association of individual TCRs with disease status, and machine learning were combined to predict cytomegalovirus infection status. Besides the first cohort of around 670 subjects, a separate validation cohort made up of over 100 different subjects was used. On average, roughly 240,000 unique TCR beta nucleotide sequences were sequenced per donor among about 400 genotyped donors of the cohort, with roughly 18% of those sequences being non-productive. The aim of the study was to test whether cataloging public T cell receptors could identify signatures of past pathogen exposure. The number of donors typed differed by locus, with 629-630 for A, B, C, DRB1 and DQB1, over 500 for DQA1, approximately 570 for DPA1, and roughly 450 for DPB1. Class I and class II HLA loci were covered by the typing at four-digit resolution. An early release covering 550 to 650 HLA-typed donors comprised approximately 300 gigabases of sequencing data and about 90 million unique TCR sequences. In the later analysis, no new phenotypic data were used to find candidate immune exposures; instead, reliance was placed on TCR beta sequences and their occurrence across donors. An earlier analysis of 587 of the donors used high-throughput TCR beta sequencing to judge whether each TCR beta V gene segment behaved as functional or pseudogenic. A later analysis re-analyzed previously published TCR beta repertoires from 666 donors and added high-resolution HLA genotyping to study TCR occurrence patterns. The genetic ancestry cluster associated with self-reported Caucasian donors included roughly four fifths of the approximately 400 genotyped donors. A handful of DR-DQ haplotypes were handled as single units for association and clustering because linkage in the cohort was strong. Study-wide findings and limitations: A later genetic analysis reported fewer N-insertions in productive TCRs among donors in an Asian-associated ancestry cluster than the roughly 620-donor mean. Across donors, most TCR sequences were observed very rarely, whereas some public TCRs were present in many individuals. The cohort was sequenced for TCR beta chains only, and without alpha or paired-chain data the features that could be detected were limited. Linkage disequilibrium might explain the correlated functional status among segregating V segments, but an unknown experimental factor could not be excluded. The presence/absence analyses assumed that sequencing depth was roughly uniform across donors, and that assumption may not be true. In vitro tests confirmed that a few of the cytomegalovirus-associated TCR beta chains recognize cytomegalovirus antigens. It was suggested by the authors that the approach could potentially be generalized to other disease states and immunological phenotypes. When HLA alleles, especially DR and DQ, strongly co-occurred, TCR associations were difficult to assign to individual alleles. Because HLA typing was unavailable for some donors at each locus, only the typed subset was used in association tests. CMV serostatus was the only immune exposure information available for the cohort. An earlier analysis of some 590 of the donors showed that most TCR beta V segments appeared in productive rearrangements either about 90% or about 30% of the time, which broadly matched IMGT annotations. Because the 87-base-pair reads could not distinguish some IMGT-functional V segments, including TRBV6-2 and TRBV6-3, those segments were excluded. The classifier was reported to diagnose cytomegalovirus status with high specificity and sensitivity in both the original and validation cohorts. In a later analysis, several top co-occurrence clusters were reported to appear linked to parvovirus B19, influenza, CMV and Epstein-Barr virus. A later analysis found that TCR association rates varied across HLA loci, with DRB1 alleles showing the most associated TCRs and HLA-C alleles the fewest. A total of about 150 TCR beta chains were listed by the study as associated with cytomegalovirus. Over 15 rarely observed V segments, including chromosome 9 orphons, were excluded from the earlier analysis of several hundred of the donors because counts were too low. In a later analysis, HLA-associated TCR beta chains were found to be more clonally expanded and to have lower generation probabilities than equally common non-associated chains. A further reported finding was that TCR beta sequences accurately predicted the HLA-A and HLA-B alleles for most subjects in the first cohort. A later analysis associated approximately 17,000 TCR beta sequences with specific HLA alleles at a false discovery rate of 0.05. A later genetic analysis associated a missense DCLRE1C variant with V-gene and J-gene trimming of TCR beta chains, and an independent cohort replicated the association. A cluster of highly shared sequence variants was judged likely to represent a technical artifact of the sequencing pipeline. A later analysis found that most CMV-associated TCR beta chains appeared HLA-restricted, with HLA associations seemingly driven largely by CMV exposure.

The cohort was made up of around 720 healthy bone marrow donors. At the time of sampling, every cohort member was nominally healthy, though immune exposures that went unrecorded were likely present. The donor was CMV seropositive and belonged to the group of some 290 seropositive cohort members. Each donor provided a peripheral blood sample, and peripheral blood mononuclear cells were used for TCR beta sequencing. Genomic DNA was extracted from the blood cell samples with the Qiagen DNeasy Blood Extraction Kit. The junction shows trimming of 3 bases on V and 2 bases on J, and the gene matches do not reach 10 bases of it. CDR1 and CDR2, per the germline V gene, are KGHSH and LQKENI. The CDR3 holds 17 amino acids from the cysteine to the phenylalanine. Of all the DNA, just the CDR3 is kept, 51 bases in frame from base 1. Library preparation employed the immunoSEQ multiplex PCR assay. A mixture of 60 forward primers for TCR Vbeta segments and 13 reverse primers for TCR Jbeta segments was used in the multiplex PCR. The CDR3 region of rearranged TCR beta genes was amplified from genomic DNA by a multiplex PCR assay. The amplified TCR beta libraries were sequenced on the Illumina HiSeq System as 87-base-pair reads. In the original analysis: In a later analysis, roughly 80 million unique TCR beta chains were counted across the 500 to 850 repertoires, and roughly 11 million of these chains were shared by at least two donors. Raw reads were error-corrected and collapsed into unique sequences by a nearest-neighbor algorithm in which closely related sequences were merged to remove PCR and sequencing errors. Alignment of CDR3 sequences to IMGT reference sequences was used to assign V, D and J gene segments. Each retained sequence needed at least a six-nucleotide match to both a V gene segment and a J gene segment. A rearrangement was called productive if the CDR3 had no stop codons and remained in frame with V and J, and every other rearrangement was called non-productive. CDR3 was defined by IMGT convention, running from the second conserved V-encoded cysteine to the conserved J-encoded phenylalanine. The earlier analysis of about 640 of the donors excluded any sequence lacking an unambiguous match to a single V gene segment. In an earlier analysis of some 590 of the donors, a V segment was called functional when productive rearrangements were above 56.7%, and segregating when the standard deviation between donors exceeded 5%. A statistical classification framework was developed to diagnose cytomegalovirus status using the catalog of TCR beta chain sequences. In a later analysis, V and J genes were assigned by comparing TCR nucleotide sequences against IMGT/GENE-DB human TR gene sequences. The TCRdist pipeline was used in a later analysis to assign CDR3 sequences and most-parsimonious VDJ recombination scenarios. In a later analysis, each TCR beta chain was defined by its CDR3 amino acid sequence together with its V-gene family, and reads lacking a unique V-gene family were excluded. As a way to deal with suspected cross-contamination and a sequencing artifact, a later analysis dropped approximately 590 nucleotide sequences that were highly shared and had low generation probability. A later analysis calculated a clonal expansion index for each public chain from normalized within-repertoire ranks of inferred template counts. In a later analysis, generation probabilities were computed with a VDJ recombination model fitted to out-of-frame rearrangements, and the resulting probabilities were checked against IGoR. Hypergeometric tests were used in a later analysis to score TCR-TCR, TCR-HLA and TCR-CMV co-occurrence, with a repertoire-size bias correction applied to the TCR pairs. False discovery rates were estimated in a later analysis by permuting HLA or CMV assignments 20 times. In a later analysis, co-occurring TCRs were grouped using DBSCAN, with TCRdist sequence similarity added in when clustering inside HLA-allele-positive subsets. Repertoires with fewer than 30,000 or more than 120,000 public chains, plus five repertoires with anomalous nucleotide sharing, were excluded from co-occurrence clustering. Held by TCRdb, this immuneACCESS table contains in-frame sequences only and omits some clones. Under half of the omission traces to an unresolved V gene where checked; the cause of the rest is unknown. V and J calls plus clone size are reproduced from that table; the DNA served to infer D and trimming. The sample records 150,000 to 200,000 clones, roughly 70% of which are singletons. Roughly 5.2% of the sample goes to the ten largest clones.

On this clone itself: Its antigen is not yet known. The input lacks base qualities; no much larger clone sits a single base away.

The TCR was taken from a young woman in good health and CMV-seropositive. The V and J genes are TRBV18 and TRBJ2-7; 10 junctional bases match TRBD1. Sequencing input: PBMCs. The DNA sequence is TGTGCCAGCTCACCTTCGGAGGGACAGGGGCAAACCTACGAGCAGTACTTC. This translates into CASSPSEGQGQTYEQYF. When the CDR3 is completed using the reference TRBV18 and TRBJ2-7 genes on either side, the full variable domain is NAGVMQNPRHLVRRRGQEARLRCSPMKGHSHVYWYRQLPEEGLKFMVYLQKENIIDESGMPKERFSAEFPKEGPSILRIQQVVRGDSAAYFCASSPSEGQGQTYEQYFGPGTRLTVT.